The T cell receptor beta chain described here comes from a study of blood T cell repertoires in COVID-19. Whole-study context: Donors in the United States, Italy and Spain gave samples during acute or convalescent COVID-19. T cells, B-cell-depleted T cells, or PBMCs provided the cDNA or gDNA that served as material.

Patients from Seattle were sampled longitudinally, starting during active infection. Trimming removed 1 base at V and 7 bases at J, with 10 bases between. The length of the CDR3 is 13 residues. Germline lookup yields CDR1 KGHSH and CDR2 LQKENI. Per the authors' pipeline: Nucleated cell number was recorded as an estimate derived from reference gene primer amplification. Clones were sequenced by immunoSEQ multiplex PCR, and TCRdb holds only the in-frame ones, with some missing. V, J and clone size derive from that table, while D and trimming were established from the DNA sequence. The table includes about 130,000 clones, 81% detected once.

The sample was peripheral blood. V and J are TRBV18 and TRBJ2-5, with D tentatively TRBD1 (6 bases). This sequence was found in a man aged 25 to 45 with COVID-19, enrolled during active disease. In DNA, the CDR3 is TGTGCCAGCTCACCACAGGGGGATGGGACCCAGTACTTC. Translating it yields CASSPQGDGTQYF.